Listed below are T cell receptor beta chains from one sample, sequenced in a study of control samples from healthy donors and cancer patients. Some clones are missing from TCRdb's copy, which holds only in-frame ones; the method was immunoSEQ multiplex PCR. The table shows approximately 50,000 clones, with about 85% occurring only once. The sequencing sample was made of PBMCs. These TCRs come from a man aged 55 to 69 with head and neck cancer. CDR3s include the opening cysteine and the closing phenylalanine or tryptophan. D genes are given only for firm matches. Only some rows state a clone size, as once, few, many or a class for expanded clones.

J gene: TRBJ2-2
clone size: NA
D gene: TRBD2
V gene: TRBV6-2/TRBV6-3
CDR3 protein: CASSYGRDPQANTGELFF
CDR3 DNA: TGTGCCAGCAGTTACGGGAGGGACCCACAGGCGAACACCGGGGAGCTGTTTTTT

J gene: TRBJ2-5
clone size: NA
D gene: NA
V gene: TRBV19
CDR3 protein: CASSLKFWGTPTQETQYF
CDR3 DNA: TGTGCCAGTAGTTTAAAGTTTTGGGGGACACCAACCCAAGAGACCCAGTACTTC

J gene: TRBJ1-1
clone size: NA
D gene: NA
V gene: TRBV28
CDR3 protein: CATTSNRGAFF
CDR3 DNA: TGTGCGACGACCAGCAACCGGGGAGCTTTCTTT

J gene: TRBJ2-3
clone size: NA
D gene: NA
V gene: TRBV5-1
CDR3 protein: CASSTGGYTQYF
CDR3 DNA: TGCGCCAGCAGCACTGGGGGTTATACGCAGTATTTT

J gene: TRBJ1-1
clone size: once
D gene: NA
V gene: TRBV28
CDR3 protein: CASSPGVETEAFF
CDR3 DNA: TGTGCCAGCAGTCCCGGGGTCGAGACTGAAGCTTTCTTT

J gene: TRBJ1-4
clone size: NA
D gene: TRBD1
V gene: TRBV7-9
CDR3 protein: CASSSRQGATNEKLFF
CDR3 DNA: TGTGCCAGCAGCTCGCGACAGGGAGCAACTAATGAAAAACTGTTTTTT

J gene: TRBJ1-1
clone size: NA
D gene: NA
V gene: TRBV9
CDR3 protein: CASTSAQTMNTEAFF
CDR3 DNA: TGTGCCAGCACCAGCGCACAAACTATGAACACTGAAGCTTTCTTT

J gene: TRBJ2-7
clone size: once
D gene: TRBD1
V gene: TRBV7-9
CDR3 protein: CASSIGQGPYEQYF
CDR3 DNA: TGTGCCAGCAGCATCGGACAGGGCCCTTACGAGCAGTACTTC

J gene: TRBJ2-7
clone size: NA
D gene: TRBD2
V gene: TRBV3-1/TRBV3-2
CDR3 protein: CASSQGPAGGPEQYF
CDR3 DNA: TGTGCCAGCAGCCAAGGTCCAGCGGGAGGGCCGGAGCAGTACTTC

J gene: TRBJ2-7
clone size: once
D gene: NA
V gene: TRBV10-2
CDR3 protein: CASRDITYEQYF
CDR3 DNA: TGCGCCAGCAGGGACATTACCTACGAGCAGTACTTC

J gene: TRBJ1-2
clone size: NA
D gene: NA
V gene: TRBV19
CDR3 protein: CASSIRMADGYTF
CDR3 DNA: TGTGCCAGTAGTATCAGGATGGCGGATGGCTACACCTTC

J gene: TRBJ1-4
clone size: few
D gene: NA
V gene: TRBV4-2
CDR3 protein: CASSPYIGPNEKLFF
CDR3 DNA: TGTGCCAGCAGCCCTTACATCGGGCCTAATGAAAAACTGTTTTTT

J gene: TRBJ2-7
clone size: NA
D gene: NA
V gene: TRBV5-1
CDR3 protein: CASSLETGLSYEQYF
CDR3 DNA: TGCGCCAGCAGCTTGGAAACAGGGCTCTCCTACGAGCAGTACTTC

J gene: TRBJ2-6
clone size: NA
D gene: TRBD2
V gene: TRBV19
CDR3 protein: CASSIQGGSSGANVLTF
CDR3 DNA: TGTGCCAGTAGTATACAGGGAGGGAGCTCTGGGGCCAACGTCCTGACTTTC

J gene: TRBJ1-3
clone size: NA
D gene: NA
V gene: TRBV7-8
CDR3 protein: CASSLVGGQRNTIYF
CDR3 DNA: TGTGCCAGCAGCTTAGTCGGGGGGCAGAGGAACACCATATATTTT

J gene: TRBJ1-5
clone size: NA
D gene: NA
V gene: TRBV6-2/TRBV6-3
CDR3 protein: CASSYSINSNQPQHF
CDR3 DNA: TGTGCCAGCAGTTACTCGATTAATAGCAATCAGCCCCAGCATTTT